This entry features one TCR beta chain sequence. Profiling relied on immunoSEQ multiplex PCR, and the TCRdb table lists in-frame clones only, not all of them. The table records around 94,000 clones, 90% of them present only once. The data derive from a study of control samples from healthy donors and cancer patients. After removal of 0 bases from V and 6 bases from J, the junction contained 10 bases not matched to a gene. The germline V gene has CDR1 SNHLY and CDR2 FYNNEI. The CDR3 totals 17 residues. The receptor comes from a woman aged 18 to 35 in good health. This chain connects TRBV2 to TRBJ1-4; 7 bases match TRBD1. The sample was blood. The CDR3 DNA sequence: TGTGCCAGCAGTGAAGCGCTTCGGGCAGGGGGGGATGAAAAACTGTTTTTT. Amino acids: CASSEALRAGGDEKLFF.